Below are 14 T cell receptor beta chains sequenced from a single sample in a study of blood T cell repertoires in COVID-19. Repertoires were generated with immunoSEQ multiplex PCR, while TCRdb's copy carries only in-frame clones and drops some. The profile shows thousands of clones, just over 90% of them singletons. Material for sequencing was peripheral blood. These receptors were taken from a human donor in a cohort sampled during active COVID-19.

In this sample, this clone turned up once. This CDR3 reads CASSTRDRPYEQYF. The CDR3 DNA sequence: TGTGCCAGCAGCACCCGGGACAGACCCTACGAGCAGTACTTC. This sequence joins TRBV21-1 and TRBJ2-7; the table names TRBD1, a call not compared with the DNA. TRBV21-1 is recorded as a pseudogene. The CDR3 runs to 14 residues.

This sequence joins TRBV3-1 (or the pseudogene TRBV3-2) and TRBJ1-2; perhaps TRBD1 as D (6 bases). This CDR3 comprises 15 residues. Looked up from germline, CDR1 is LGHDT and CDR2 is YNNKEL (reference sequence). Trimming shortened V by 3 bases and J by 2 bases, and 13 bases separated the two germline ends. CDR3 in DNA: TGTGCCAGCAGCCAGTCGTACAGGGTAAACTATGGCTACACCTTC. Translating gives CASSQSYRVNYGYTF.

The gene calls are TRBV6-6 and TRBJ2-7; D is perhaps TRBD1 (6 bases). The ends were cut back, 6 bases at V and 5 bases at J, with 11 bases in the middle. Germline values: CDR1 MNHNY, CDR2 SVGAGI (reference sequence). CDR3 length: 12 amino acids. CDR3: CASSGTGNEQYF. CDR3 nucleotide sequence: TGTGCCAGCAGCGGCACAGGGAACGAGCAGTACTTC.

The rearrangement links TRBV6-5 to TRBJ2-7; D is possibly TRBD1 (6 bases). The CDR3 runs 13 residues. Germline V gene sequence: CDR1 MNHEY, CDR2 SVGAGI. V was trimmed by 6 bases and J by 2 bases, leaving 11 bases between them. CDR3 protein: CASSDRTPYEQYF. The CDR3 coding sequence is TGTGCCAGCAGCGACAGGACCCCCTACGAGCAGTACTTC.

This chain joins TRBV4-3 and TRBJ2-2, with D uncertain. Per germline, CDR1 LGHNA and CDR2 YSLEER. The ends were cut back, 0 bases at V and 4 bases at J, with 12 bases in the middle. This CDR3 spans 16 amino acids. This CDR3 is CASSQDLYTSTGELFF. The CDR3 bases are TGCGCCAGCAGCCAAGATCTGTATACGAGCACCGGGGAGCTGTTTTTT.

The chain joins TRBV6-5 to TRBJ2-5; D is perhaps TRBD2 (6 bases). Germline V gene sequence: CDR1 MNHEY, CDR2 SVGAGI. The CDR3 loop spans 13 amino acids. Trimming pared 5 bases from V and 4 bases from J, leaving 11 bases between. CDR3 amino acids: CASSTGLSETQYF. The CDR3 DNA follows: TGTGCCAGCAGTACGGGACTTTCAGAGACCCAGTACTTC.

This clone was observed a handful of times. The chain links TRBV7-9 to TRBJ2-7; TRBD1 might be the D (6 bases). Germline V gene sequence: CDR1 SEHNR, CDR2 FQNEAQ (reference sequence). The ends were cut back, 6 bases at V and 5 bases at J, with 14 bases in the middle. CDR3 size: 13 residues. The CDR3 spells CASSKYPGDEQYF. The CDR3 DNA is TGTGCCAGCAGTAAATACCCAGGGGACGAGCAGTACTTC.

This chain links TRBV28 with TRBJ2-7; TRBD2 aligns across 11 bases. V gave up 2 bases and J gave up 3 bases; unmatched junction bases: 3. CDR3 length: 15 amino acids. Per the germline V gene, CDR1 is MDHEN and CDR2 is SYDVKM. The CDR3 DNA reads as TGTGCCAGCAGTTTAGGGACTAGCGGCAGCTACGAGCAGTACTTC. It specifies CASSLGTSGSYEQYF. Together with reference TRBV28 and TRBJ2-7, the CDR3 gives the full variable domain: DVKVTQSSRYLVKRTGEKVFLECVQDMDHENMFWYRQDPGLGLRLIYFSYDVKMKEKGDIPEGYSVSREKKERFSLILESASTNQTSMYLCASSLGTSGSYEQYFGPGTRLTVT.

This clone was recorded only once. The chain is built from TRBV3-1 (or the pseudogene TRBV3-2) and TRBJ2-3; tentatively, D is TRBD2 (5 bases). Germline CDR1 is LGHDT and CDR2 is YNNKEL (reference sequence). V was trimmed by 3 bases and J by 2 bases, leaving 9 bases between them. The CDR3 has 14 amino acids. The CDR3 bases are TGTGCCAGCAGCCATCCAGCGGTCACAGATACGCAGTATTTT. Amino acid sequence: CASSHPAVTDTQYF.

This chain links TRBV4-2 with TRBJ2-6, with D tentatively TRBD1 (5 bases). Germline lookup yields CDR1 LGHNA and CDR2 YNFKEQ. The CDR3 length is 16 residues. The V end lost 6 bases, the J end lost 2 bases, and 14 bases lay between the germline ends. The CDR3 DNA reads as TGTGCCAGCAGGGACACCGGTAACGCTGGGGCCAACGTCCTGACTTTC. Encoded protein: CASRDTGNAGANVLTF.

The chain combines TRBV9 with TRBJ2-1; D may be TRBD1 (6 bases). The CDR3 loop spans 15 amino acids. V was trimmed by 0 bases and J by 5 bases, leaving 12 bases between them. Per the germline V gene, CDR1 is SGDLS and CDR2 is YYNGEE. The CDR3 coding sequence is TGTGCCAGCAGCGTAGCAGGGGAGCGAAACAATGAGCAGTTCTTC. This gives the protein CASSVAGERNNEQFF.

V usage is TRBV2 and J usage is TRBJ1-5; 7 bases match TRBD1. There are 16 residues in the CDR3. The V and J ends lost 6 bases and 0 bases, in that order; junction bases with no gene match: 8. In germline, CDR1 is SNHLY, CDR2 FYNNEI. CDR3 in amino acids: CASRRQGRYSNQPQHF. CDR3 DNA: TGTGCCAGCAGGAGACAGGGACGATATAGCAATCAGCCCCAGCATTTT.

V usage is TRBV7-6 and J usage is TRBJ1-6, with TRBD1 identical over 7 bases. The CDR3 runs to 15 residues. J lost 9 bases, V lost 1 base, and 6 bases had no gene match. Germline CDR1 and CDR2: SGHVS and FNYEAQ. In nucleotides, the CDR3 is TGTGCCAGCAGCTTAGAAGCAGGGGGTGGTTCACCCCTCCACTTT. It specifies CASSLEAGGGSPLHF.

V gene TRBV5-6 combines with J gene TRBJ2-1; TRBD1 matches 9 bases. J was trimmed by 2 bases and V by 4 bases; bases with no gene match: 4. Germline V lookup: CDR1 SGHDT, CDR2 YYEEEE. The CDR3 is 15 residues long. The CDR3 reads CASSLGQGPYNEQFF. The DNA of the CDR3 is TGTGCCAGCAGCCTAGGACAGGGGCCCTACAATGAGCAGTTCTTC. The variable domain in full, with the rest retrieved from reference TRBV5-6 and TRBJ2-1, is DAGVTQSPTHLIKTRGQQVTLRCSPKSGHDTVSWYQQALGQGPQFIFQYYEEEERQRGNFPDRFSGHQFPNYSSELNVNALLLGDSALYLCASSLGQGPYNEQFFGPGTRLTVL.